Below, 8 T cell receptor beta chains from the same sample are listed, as sequenced in a study of OX40 agonist ivuxolimab in advanced cancers. Some clones are missing from TCRdb's copy, which holds only in-frame ones; the method was immunoSEQ multiplex PCR. The sample records roughly 60,000 clones, around 87% being singletons. The source was CD4+ or CD8+ T cells sorted from blood, collected in a trial of the OX40 agonist ivuxolimab. All receptors derive from an adult with an advanced solid tumor such as melanoma, head and neck, liver or kidney cancer.

This sequence joins TRBV7-2 and TRBJ2-7, with D possibly being TRBD2 (5 bases). Germline CDR1 reads SGHTA; CDR2 reads FQGNSA. V lost 3 bases, J lost 7 bases, and 10 bases lay in between. This CDR3 has 12 amino acids. The CDR3 spells CASSFRDREQYF. DNA of the CDR3: TGTGCCAGCAGCTTCCGGGATAGGGAGCAGTACTTC.

The chain uses TRBV19 and TRBJ1-2; D unclear. Trimming took 2 bases from V and 2 from J, leaving 6 bases between them. The CDR3 sequence is 13 residues long. Germline values: CDR1 LNHDA, CDR2 SQIVND (reference sequence). The CDR3 sequence is CASSIKENYGYTF. In nucleotides, the CDR3 is TGTGCCAGTAGTATAAAGGAGAACTATGGCTACACCTTC.

This chain connects TRBV5-1 to TRBJ2-7; possibly TRBD2 for D (5 bases). V lost 1 base and J 1 base, leaving 12 bases between the germline ends. The CDR3 has 15 amino acids. Germline lookup yields CDR1 SGHRS and CDR2 YFSETQ. CDR3 residues: CASSLSPGNSYEQYF. The CDR3 DNA reads as TGCGCCAGCAGCTTGAGTCCGGGAAATTCCTACGAGCAGTACTTC. The full variable domain, with the rest looked up from reference TRBV5-1 and TRBJ2-7, is KAGVTQTPRYLIKTRGQQVTLSCSPISGHRSVSWYQQTPGQGLQFLFEYFSETQRNKGNFPGRFSGRQFSNSRSEMNVSTLELGDSALYLCASSLSPGNSYEQYFGPGTRLTVT.

The J gene is TRBJ1-4, the V gene TRBV29-1; TRBD1 matches 12 bases. In germline, CDR1 is SQVTM, CDR2 ANQGSEA. The CDR3 runs 14 residues. Germline trimming cut 6 bases from V and 9 bases from J; bases unmatched to any gene: 8. The CDR3 spells CSVESGTGGQKLFF. The DNA of the CDR3 is TGCAGCGTGGAATCCGGGACAGGGGGCCAAAAACTGTTTTTT.

The rearrangement joins TRBV20-1 to TRBJ2-5, with D perhaps TRBD1 or TRBD2 (5 bases each). With 4 bases removed from V and 4 bases from J, the gap between germline ends came to 7 bases. The CDR3 runs 11 residues. CDR1 is DFQATT and CDR2 is SNEGSKA in the germline V gene (reference sequence). CDR3 residues: CSAKGRETQYF. The CDR3 DNA sequence: TGCAGTGCTAAGGGACGAGAGACCCAGTACTTC.

This rearrangement joins TRBV5-4 to TRBJ2-1, with 9 bases identical to TRBD2. V shed 1 base, J shed 8 bases, and the junction held 10 bases outside the gene matches. The CDR3 has 16 amino acids. Germline-derived CDR1 and CDR2 are SGHNT and YYREEE (reference sequence). The CDR3 bases are TGTGCCAGCAGCTTGCTAAAGCGGGGGGCCGTCGATGAGCAGTTCTTC. Amino acids: CASSLLKRGAVDEQFF.

This clone has just a few counts. At the DNA level, this CDR3 is encoded by other sequences in the same sample as well. J is TRBJ2-7 and V is TRBV6-1, with D unclear. The germline gives CDR1 MNHNS, CDR2 SASEGT. The CDR3 is made up of 11 amino acids. V was trimmed by 6 bases and J by 2 bases, leaving 5 bases between them. CDR3 sequence: CASSGPYEQYF. The CDR3 DNA is TGTGCCAGCAGCGGACCCTACGAGCAGTACTTC.

This clone was picked up one time. The gene calls are TRBV18 and TRBJ2-7; tentative D call: TRBD1 (5 bases). V lost 1 base and J 1 base, leaving 11 bases between the germline ends. The germline V gene encodes CDR1 KGHSH and CDR2 LQKENI. This CDR3 comprises 15 residues. CDR3: CASSPRGRDSYEQYF. In nucleotides, the CDR3 is TGTGCCAGCTCACCACGCGGCAGGGATTCCTACGAGCAGTACTTC.